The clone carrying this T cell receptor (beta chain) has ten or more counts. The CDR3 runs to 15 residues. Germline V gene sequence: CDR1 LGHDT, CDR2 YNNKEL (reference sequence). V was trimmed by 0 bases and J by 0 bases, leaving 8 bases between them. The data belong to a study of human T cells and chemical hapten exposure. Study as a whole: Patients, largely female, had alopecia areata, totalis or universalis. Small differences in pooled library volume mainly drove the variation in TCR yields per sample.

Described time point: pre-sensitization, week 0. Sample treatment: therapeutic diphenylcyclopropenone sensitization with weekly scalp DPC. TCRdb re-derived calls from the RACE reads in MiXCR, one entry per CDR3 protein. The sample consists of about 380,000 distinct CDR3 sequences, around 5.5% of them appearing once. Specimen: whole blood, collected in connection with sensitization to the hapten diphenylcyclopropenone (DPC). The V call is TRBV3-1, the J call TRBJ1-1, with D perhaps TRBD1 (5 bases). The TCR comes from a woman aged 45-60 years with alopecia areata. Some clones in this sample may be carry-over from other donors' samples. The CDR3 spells CASSQEGVLNTEAFF. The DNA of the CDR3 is TGTGCCAGCAGCCAAGAAGGGGTGCTGAACACTGAAGCTTTCTTT.